This T cell receptor (beta chain) was documented in a study of PD-1 blockade in classical Hodgkin lymphoma. Study at large: Patients got intravenous nivolumab 3 mg/kg every 2 weeks.

Study results and limitations: Researchers reported that CD4+ TCR diversity, though not CD8+, rose significantly by C4D1. Individuals initiating nivolumab under 1 year after ASCT were excluded. Newly diagnosed patients had diversity similar to the baseline diversity of complete responders.

TCRdb's copy holds only in-frame clones and misses some; the assay was immunoSEQ multiplex PCR. This sample yields about 66,000 clones, of which 71% are seen a single time; less than 9.5% belongs to the top ten. Points on this clone: Its cognate antigen is unknown.

V gave up 7 bases and J gave up 3 bases, with 12 bases separating them. The CDR3 contains 13 residues. Germline V lookup: CDR1 MNHEY, CDR2 SVGAGI. Each of the patients experienced relapse following autologous stem cell transplantation, and their brentuximab vedotin exposure differed. This TCR derives from a human donor with classical Hodgkin lymphoma. V and J are TRBV6-5 and TRBJ1-1; D remains ambiguous. The sample in question was peripheral blood mononuclear cells (PBMCs), obtained before the second cycle of nivolumab. CDR3 region: CASTEDGYTEAFF. The DNA of the CDR3 is TGTGCCAGCACCGAGGACGGTTACACTGAAGCTTTCTTT.